This T cell receptor beta chain was captured in a study of STAT5B mutations in CD4+ large granular lymphocyte leukemia (dated 2022 in TCRdb). Regarding the study in general: Among healthy controls, the CDR3 'QG' motif was associated with a particular HLA allele. The study compared the TCRbeta repertoires of patients with CD4+ T-cell large granular lymphocyte leukemia against those of healthy blood donors. The purity of purified fractions was confirmed by flow cytometry on FACSCanto II or FACSVerse to exceed 95% among lymphocytes. The study at large found these results: Compared with healthy CD4+ repertoires, CD4-sorted patient repertoires appeared more clonal, and this difference remained even after the putative leukemic clones were removed. Main leukemic clonotypes were private to each patient, although 20% to 25% of the main leukemic clonotypes were found at low frequency in the non-leukemic repertoires of other patients. TRBV06-family usage was enriched among the top patient clones (8/27) compared with healthy controls (2/35). Data were not HLA-matched; higher clonality in CD4+ versus CD8+ T-LGLL could reflect the relatively small sample size.

A note on this clone: No antigen is known for it. Base qualities are missing; no much larger clone stands one base away.

The immunoSEQ assay at survey resolution was used to sequence TCRbeta rearrangements from genomic DNA. The paper's data handling went like this. A lowest detectable productive clonotype frequency of 2.59 x 10-5 was observed in the TCR sequencing data. Analyses included only productive TCRbeta rearrangements, meaning complete and in-frame sequences. Simpson clonality, calculated in the immunoSEQ Analyzer version 3.0, was used as the measure of sample clonality. Clones were binned by frequency as very rare, small, medium, large (1-20%) or hyperexpanded (>20%). Generation probabilities were estimated with OLGA 1.2.3, V-gene circos plots were generated with VDJtools, specificities were searched for in VDJdb, and CDR3 motifs were identified with GLIPH. The source is immuneACCESS, and TCRdb retained only in-frame sequences with V and J called. Part of the clones is not carried over; for the studies checked, unresolved V genes explain less than half of this, and the remainder is unexplained. V and J calls and clone size are as listed in that table; D and trimming were resolved from the DNA. Counted in this sample were some 34,000 clones; over 60% of them appeared once. The biggest ten clones account for about 2% of the sample.

Buffy coats from under 40 blood donors, supplied by the Finnish Red Cross blood service, were used as healthy controls. All TCR-sequenced material derived from peripheral blood: patient blood samples and healthy donor buffy coats. Peripheral blood mononuclear cells were isolated by Ficoll-Hypaque gradient centrifugation. For the healthy controls, CD4+ cells were obtained from buffy coats by magnetic purification. Genomic DNA was extracted using the Gentra Puregene Cell and Tissue kit, and a Qubit 2.0 fluorometer was used to quantify it. Including cysteine and phenylalanine, the CDR3 has 15 amino acids. Only CDR3 DNA remains: 45 bases, in frame from the first base. Per the germline V gene, MRHNA is the CDR1 and SNTAGT is the CDR2. V lost 6 bases and J lost 0 bases; the stretch between them is 9 bases long.

Sequenced: CD4+ T cells from blood buffy coats. The sequence joins TRBV6-4 to TRBJ1-6; TRBD1 is a weak D gene call, 5 bases matching. The receptor comes from a human donor in good health. The DNA sequence reads TGTGCCAGCAGCGCCGACAGCTCCTATAATTCACCCCTCCACTTT. It codes for CASSADSSYNSPLHF.